These 10 T cell receptor beta chains came from one sample sequenced in a study of post-analysis software for immune sequencing data. These receptors lack a known antigen. Researchers reported that TCR beta cDNA libraries carried unique molecular identifiers. TCRdb recomputed calls from the PCR reads with MiXCR, one row per CDR3 protein. The table lists about 460,000 distinct CDR3 sequences, nearly 45% of them singletons, with around 10% in the top ten. General study results and limits: Higher frequency in patients than in controls was seen for roughly five TRBV segments, with TRBV5-6, TRBV5-1 and TRBV20-1 among them.

The specimen was blood. The source of these receptors is a girl between 10 and 17 years old with multiple sclerosis.

This clonotype was seen ten or more times. This sequence joins TRBV7-6 and TRBJ2-7; D ambiguous. The CDR3 loop spans 13 amino acids. Trimming stripped 5 bases from V and 0 bases from J, with 8 bases between. Germline CDR1 reads SGHVS; CDR2 reads FNYEAQ. The CDR3 DNA follows: TGTGCCAGCAGCCCCCCCTCCTCCTACGAGCAGTACTTC. Amino acids: CASSPPSSYEQYF.

This clonotype was detected only a few times. V usage is TRBV13 and J usage is TRBJ2-3; the D call may be TRBD1 or TRBD2 (5 bases each). The germline V gene encodes CDR1 PRHDT and CDR2 FYEKMQ (reference sequence). This CDR3 contains 15 residues. Trimming left V 2 bases short and J 6 bases short, with 15 bases between. CDR3 DNA: TGTGCCAGCAGCTTACTGGGGGAGACGAGTGATACGCAGTATTTT. This translates into CASSLLGETSDTQYF.

This chain joins TRBV28 and TRBJ2-4; 10 nucleotides line up with TRBD1. This CDR3 is built from 18 residues. Germline trimming cut 6 bases from V and 2 bases from J; bases unmatched to any gene: 13. In germline, CDR1 is MDHEN, CDR2 SYDVKM. The chain's CDR3 is CASSPDRGRGGPKNIQYF. CDR3 DNA: TGTGCCAGCAGCCCCGACAGGGGGCGAGGTGGGCCCAAAAACATTCAGTACTTC. Full variable domain (remainder filled in from reference TRBV28 and TRBJ2-4): DVKVTQSSRYLVKRTGEKVFLECVQDMDHENMFWYRQDPGLGLRLIYFSYDVKMKEKGDIPEGYSVSREKKERFSLILESASTNQTSMYLCASSPDRGRGGPKNIQYFGAGTRLSVL.

The rearrangement uses TRBV7-9 and TRBJ1-2, with a possible D match to TRBD1 (6 bases). The V end lost 11 bases, the J end lost 2 bases, and 18 bases lay between the germline ends. The CDR3 has 14 amino acids. The germline CDR1 and CDR2 sequences are SEHNR and FQNEAQ (reference sequence). The chain's CDR3 is CAGIQWGQNYGYTF. CDR3 DNA: TGTGCCGGCATCCAATGGGGGCAGAACTATGGCTACACCTTC.

The rearrangement joins TRBV27 to TRBJ2-1; 7 bases match TRBD2. Germline values: CDR1 MNHEY, CDR2 SMNVEV (reference sequence). Germline trimming cut 4 bases from V and 0 bases from J; bases unmatched to any gene: 12. This CDR3 region has 18 residues. The CDR3 nucleotides read TGTGCCAGCAGTTCCCGAGAGCGGGAATCAAGCTCCTACAATGAGCAGTTCTTC. It yields the protein CASSSRERESSSYNEQFF.

The genes are TRBV15 and TRBJ2-1, with 8 positions matching TRBD1. CDR1 is LNHNV and CDR2 is YYDKDF in the germline V gene (reference sequence). CDR3 length: 16 residues. V trimming: 2 bases; J trimming: 4 bases; junction bases outside the gene matches: 7. CDR3 DNA: TGTGCCACCAGCAGATCCGGGACAGGCCCTTACAATGAGCAGTTCTTC. Translating gives CATSRSGTGPYNEQFF.

The chain employs TRBV7-2 and TRBJ2-1; 12 nucleotides match TRBD2. With 5 bases clipped from V and 9 bases from J, the junction kept 8 bases outside the gene matches. Germline V CDR1 and CDR2: SGHTA, FQGNSA. The CDR3 contains 15 residues. The CDR3 nucleotides are TGTGCCAGCAGCCCACGACTAGCGGGAGAAAGTGAGCAGTTCTTC. Protein: CASSPRLAGESEQFF. Looking up the rest from reference TRBV7-2 and TRBJ2-1 gives the full variable domain: GAGVSQSPSNKVTEKGKDVELRCDPISGHTALYWYRQSLGQGLEFLIYFQGNSAPDKSGLPSDRFSAERTGGSVSTLTIQRTQQEDSAVYLCASSPRLAGESEQFFGPGTRLTVL.

V usage is TRBV28 and J usage is TRBJ2-4; 11 nucleotides line up with TRBD1. The better agreement between TRBJ2-7 and the DNA end casts doubt on the J call. This CDR3 contains 15 residues. CDR1 and CDR2 from the germline V gene are MDHEN and SYDVKM. DNA for the CDR3: TGTGCCAGCAGCTCGGGACAGGGGGGCACCTACGAGCAGTACTTC. Encoded protein: CASSSGQGGTYEQYF.

As to this clonotype: This may stem from a read error, because a much larger clone lies one nucleotide away. The V gene is TRBV7-2, the J gene TRBJ2-3; 11 bases are a match to TRBD2. The CDR3 spans 20 residues. Losses at the gene ends were 3 bases for V and 7 bases for J; bases not matched to a gene: 21. Germline V gives CDR1 SGHTA, CDR2 FQGNSA. The CDR3 coding sequence is TGTGCCAGCAGCTTCGCCACTAGCGGGAGCCGTTCAGTGAGGAGGAATACGCAGTATTTT. Encoded protein: CASSFATSGSRSVRRNTQYF. The whole variable domain, remainder taken from reference TRBV7-2 and TRBJ2-3, is GAGVSQSPSNKVTEKGKDVELRCDPISGHTALYWYRQSLGQGLEFLIYFQGNSAPDKSGLPSDRFSAERTGGSVSTLTIQRTQQEDSAVYLCASSFATSGSRSVRRNTQYFGPGTRLTVL.

This clonotype was seen a handful of times. This chain uses TRBV15 with TRBJ1-4, with D hard to call. Looked up from germline, CDR1 is LNHNV and CDR2 is YYDKDF (reference sequence). Trimming took off 1 base at V and 2 bases at J, with 5 bases between the two ends. The length of the CDR3 is 14 residues. The CDR3 coding sequence is TGTGCCACCAGCAGAGCCCGGACTAATGAAAAACTGTTTTTT. Its translation is CATSRARTNEKLFF.